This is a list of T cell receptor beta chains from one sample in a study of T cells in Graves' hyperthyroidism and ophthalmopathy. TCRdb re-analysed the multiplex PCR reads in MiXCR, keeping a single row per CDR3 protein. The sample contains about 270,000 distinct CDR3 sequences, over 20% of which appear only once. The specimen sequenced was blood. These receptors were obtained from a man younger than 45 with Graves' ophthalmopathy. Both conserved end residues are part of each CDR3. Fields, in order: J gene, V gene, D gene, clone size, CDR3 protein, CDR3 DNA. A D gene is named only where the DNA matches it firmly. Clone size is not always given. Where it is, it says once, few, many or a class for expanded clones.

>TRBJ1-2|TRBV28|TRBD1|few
CASSPYSGTGDSYGYTF
TGTGCCAGCAGTCCCTACTCCGGGACAGGGGACAGCTATGGCTACACCTTC
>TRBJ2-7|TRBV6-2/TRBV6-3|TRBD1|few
CASSRQGSTAYEQYF
TGTGCCAGCAGCCGACAGGGATCGACAGCCTACGAGCAGTACTTC
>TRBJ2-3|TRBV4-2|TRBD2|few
CASSQDGGSDTQYF
TGTGCCAGCAGCCAAGACGGGGGGTCAGATACGCAGTATTTT
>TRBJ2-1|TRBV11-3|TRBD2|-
CASSLVPGLAGYNEQFF
TGTGCCAGCAGCTTAGTTCCGGGACTAGCGGGTTACAATGAGCAGTTCTTC
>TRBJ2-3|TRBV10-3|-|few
CAISEDTDTQYF
TGTGCCATCAGTGAGGATACAGATACGCAGTATTTT
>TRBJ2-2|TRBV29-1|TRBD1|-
CSVEDQGQRTGELFF
TGCAGCGTTGAAGATCAGGGACAGCGAACCGGGGAGCTGTTTTTT
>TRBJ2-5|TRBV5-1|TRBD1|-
CASSRDRSILQETQYF
TGCGCCAGCAGCAGGGACAGGAGTATCCTCCAAGAGACCCAGTACTTC
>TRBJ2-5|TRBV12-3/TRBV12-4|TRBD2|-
CASSLSTSGRGKETQYF
TGTGCCAGCAGTCTCTCGACTAGCGGGAGGGGTAAGGAGACCCAGTACTTC
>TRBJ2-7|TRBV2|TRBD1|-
CASGQGTHVEQYF
TGTGCCAGCGGACAGGGCACGCACGTCGAGCAGTACTTC
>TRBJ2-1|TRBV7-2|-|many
CASSRPAEGREQFF
TGTGCCAGCAGCCGCCCGGCTGAGGGAAGGGAGCAGTTCTTC
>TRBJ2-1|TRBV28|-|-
CASSLFEGSNEQFF
TGTGCCAGCAGTTTATTTGAAGGGTCCAATGAGCAGTTCTTC
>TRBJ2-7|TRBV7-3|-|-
CASSRPSYEQYF
TGTGCCAGCAGCCGTCCCTCCTACGAGCAGTACTTC
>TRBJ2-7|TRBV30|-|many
CAWSRGEIYEQYF
TGTGCCTGGAGTAGGGGCGAGATCTACGAGCAGTACTTC
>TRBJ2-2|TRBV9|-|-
CASSADPGELFF
TGTGCCAGCAGCGCCGACCCCGGGGAGCTGTTTTTT
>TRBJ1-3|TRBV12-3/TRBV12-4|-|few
CASTLAGTGNTIYF
TGTGCCAGCACCCTAGCAGGGACTGGAAACACCATATATTTT
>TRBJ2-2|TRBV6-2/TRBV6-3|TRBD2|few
CASRRGGTSVTGELFF
TGTGCCAGCAGGCGCGGAGGGACTAGCGTCACCGGGGAGCTGTTTTTT
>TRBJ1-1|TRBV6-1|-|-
CASSEGEIPEAFF
TGTGCCAGCAGTGAGGGGGAGATCCCTGAAGCTTTCTTT
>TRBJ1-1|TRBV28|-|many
CASSLSEGTEAFF
TGTGCCAGCAGTTTATCGGAGGGCACTGAAGCTTTCTTT
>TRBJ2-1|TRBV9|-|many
CASGGPGNEQFF
TGTGCCAGCGGGGGTCCCGGCAATGAGCAGTTCTTC
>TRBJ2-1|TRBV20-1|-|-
CSAPPLAMVGEQFF
TGCAGTGCCCCCCCACTAGCTATGGTAGGAGAGCAGTTCTTC
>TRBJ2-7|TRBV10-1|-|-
CASSRGGGGSYEQYF
TGCGCCAGCAGTCGTGGTGGGGGCGGGAGCTACGAGCAGTACTTC
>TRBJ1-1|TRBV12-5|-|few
CASGLVAGNTEAFF
TGTGCTAGTGGTTTGGTAGCCGGGAACACTGAAGCTTTCTTT
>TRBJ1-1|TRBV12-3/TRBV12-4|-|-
CASSPGQETEASF
TGTGCCAGCAGCCCCGGTCAGGAAACTGAAGCTTCCTTT
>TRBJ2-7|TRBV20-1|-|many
CSAWNRDGSYEQYF
TGCAGTGCCTGGAACCGGGACGGCTCCTACGAGCAGTACTTC
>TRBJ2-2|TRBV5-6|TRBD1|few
CASSSGQGWATGELFF
TGTGCCAGCAGCTCAGGACAGGGCTGGGCCACCGGGGAGCTGTTTTTT
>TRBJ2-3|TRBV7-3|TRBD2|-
CASSLFGTSGTDTQYF
TGTGCCAGCAGCTTATTCGGGACTAGCGGCACAGATACGCAGTATTTT
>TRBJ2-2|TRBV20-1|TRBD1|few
CSARDSRGLNTGELFF
TGCAGTGCTAGAGATAGCAGGGGGCTTAACACCGGGGAGCTGTTTTTT
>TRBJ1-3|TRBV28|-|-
CASSDEKGGSGNTIYF
TGTGCCAGCAGTGATGAAAAAGGCGGCTCTGGAAACACCATATATTTT
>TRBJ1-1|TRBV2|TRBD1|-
CASSQLRGTGLHTEAFF
TGTGCCAGCAGTCAACTCCGGGGGACAGGGTTGCACACTGAGGCTTTCTTT
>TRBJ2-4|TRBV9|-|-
CASSPLISGDIQYF
TGTGCCAGCAGCCCCCTGATTAGCGGCGACATTCAGTACTTC
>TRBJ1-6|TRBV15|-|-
CATSRDGGSSYNSPLHF
TGTGCCACCAGCAGAGATGGGGGGAGCTCCTATAATTCACCCCTCCACTTT
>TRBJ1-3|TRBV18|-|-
CASSPPLADSGNTIYF
TGTGCCAGCTCACCACCGCTGGCGGACTCTGGAAACACCATATATTTT
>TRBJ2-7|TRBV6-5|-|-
CASSYSSLRPRVYEQYF
TGTGCCAGCAGTTACTCGTCCCTCAGGCCTAGGGTGTACGAGCAGTACTTC
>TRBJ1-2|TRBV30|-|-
CARSNPGGAKYGYTF
TGTGCCAGGAGTAACCCGGGGGGGGCGAAATATGGCTACACCTTC
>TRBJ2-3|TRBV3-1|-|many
CASSQFLASTDTQYF
TGTGCCAGCAGCCAATTCCTAGCAAGCACAGATACGCAGTATTTT
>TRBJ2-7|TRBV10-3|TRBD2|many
CAINAYSGKKDEQYF
TGTGCCATCAATGCTTATAGCGGGAAGAAGGACGAGCAGTACTTC
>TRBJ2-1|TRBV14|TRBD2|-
CASSPLSILAGVNEQFF
TGTGCCAGCAGCCCCCTTTCGATACTAGCGGGAGTAAATGAGCAGTTCTTC
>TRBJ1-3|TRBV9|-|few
CASSVGQMAGNTIYF
TGTGCCAGCAGCGTAGGCCAGATGGCTGGAAACACCATATATTTT
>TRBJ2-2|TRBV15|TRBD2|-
CATTPGLAGGYTGELFF
TGTGCCACCACTCCGGGACTGGCGGGAGGTTACACCGGGGAGCTGTTTTTT
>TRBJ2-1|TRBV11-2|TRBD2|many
CASSPISGTYNEQFF
TGTGCCAGCAGCCCCATTAGCGGGACTTACAATGAGCAGTTCTTC
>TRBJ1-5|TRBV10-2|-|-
CASKTGTGNQPEHF
TGCGCCAGCAAGACGGGGACGGGCAATCAGCCCGAGCATTTT